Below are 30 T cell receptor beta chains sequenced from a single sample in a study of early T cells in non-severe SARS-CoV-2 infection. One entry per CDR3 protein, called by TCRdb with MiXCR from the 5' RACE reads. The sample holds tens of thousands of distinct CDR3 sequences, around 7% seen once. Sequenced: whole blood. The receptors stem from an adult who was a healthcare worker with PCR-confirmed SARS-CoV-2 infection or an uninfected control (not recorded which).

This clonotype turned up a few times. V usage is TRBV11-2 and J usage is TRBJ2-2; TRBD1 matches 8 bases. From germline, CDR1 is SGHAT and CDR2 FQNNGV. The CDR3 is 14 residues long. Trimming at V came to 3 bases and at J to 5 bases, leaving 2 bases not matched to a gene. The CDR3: CASSFRQGTGELFF. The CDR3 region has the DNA TGTGCCAGCAGCTTCCGACAGGGGACCGGGGAGCTGTTTTTT.

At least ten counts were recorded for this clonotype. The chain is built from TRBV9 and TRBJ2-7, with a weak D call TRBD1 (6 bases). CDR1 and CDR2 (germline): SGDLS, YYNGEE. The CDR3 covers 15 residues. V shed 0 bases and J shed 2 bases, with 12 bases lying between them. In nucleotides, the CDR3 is TGTGCCAGCAGCGTAGGGCAGGGGTCGACCTACGAGCAGTACTTC. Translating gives CASSVGQGSTYEQYF.

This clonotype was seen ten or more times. CDR3 coding DNA: TGCAGTGCGGGCTCCTACAATGAGCAGTTCTTC. Protein sequence: CSAGSYNEQFF. This chain links TRBV20-1 with TRBJ2-1, with no clear D. Germline CDR1 and CDR2: DFQATT and SNEGSKA (reference sequence). This CDR3 has 11 amino acids. Trimming removed 6 bases from V and 0 bases from J, with 3 bases in between.

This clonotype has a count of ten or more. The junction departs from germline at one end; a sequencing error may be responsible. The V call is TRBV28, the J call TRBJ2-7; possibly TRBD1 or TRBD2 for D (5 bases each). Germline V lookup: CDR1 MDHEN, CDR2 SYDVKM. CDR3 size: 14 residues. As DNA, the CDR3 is TGTGCCAGCAGCCGGACCGAGGGGATATACGAGCAGTATTTC. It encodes CASSRTEGIYEQYF.

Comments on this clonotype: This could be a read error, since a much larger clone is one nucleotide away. The CDR3 loop reads CATSRAGFTEYF. CDR3 in DNA: TGTGCCACCAGCAGAGCGGGCTTTACCGAGTACTTC. The chain links TRBV15 to TRBJ2-5, with D hard to call. With 1 base removed from V and 12 bases from J, the gap between germline ends came to 12 bases. Germline CDR1 LNHNV, CDR2 YYDKDF (reference sequence). The CDR3 has 12 residues. Filled out from reference TRBV15 and TRBJ2-5, the complete variable domain reads DAMVIQNPRYQVTQFGKPVTLSCSQTLNHNVMYWYQQKSSQAPKLLFHYYDKDFNNEADTPDNFQSRRPNTSFCFLDIRSPGLGDTAMYLCATSRAGFTEYFGPGTRLLVL.

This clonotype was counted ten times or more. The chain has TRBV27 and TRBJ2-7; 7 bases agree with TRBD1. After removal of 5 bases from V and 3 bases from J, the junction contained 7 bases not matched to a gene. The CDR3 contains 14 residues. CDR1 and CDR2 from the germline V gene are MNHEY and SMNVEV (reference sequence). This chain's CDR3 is CASSLRDRNYEQYF. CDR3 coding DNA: TGTGCCAGCAGTCTCCGGGACAGAAACTACGAGCAGTACTTC.

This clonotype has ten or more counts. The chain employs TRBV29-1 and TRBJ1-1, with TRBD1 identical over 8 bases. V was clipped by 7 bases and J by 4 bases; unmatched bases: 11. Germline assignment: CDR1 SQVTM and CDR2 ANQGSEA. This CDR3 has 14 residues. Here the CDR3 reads CSAGQGRGSTEAFF. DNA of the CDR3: TGCAGCGCCGGACAGGGCAGAGGGAGCACTGAAGCTTTCTTT.

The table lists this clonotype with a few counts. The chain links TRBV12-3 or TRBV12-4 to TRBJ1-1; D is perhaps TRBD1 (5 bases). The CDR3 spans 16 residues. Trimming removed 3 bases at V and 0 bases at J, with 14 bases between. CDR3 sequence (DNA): TGTGCCAGCAGTTTTTGGGCAGGGTTCATGAACACTGAAGCTTTCTTT. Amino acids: CASSFWAGFMNTEAFF.

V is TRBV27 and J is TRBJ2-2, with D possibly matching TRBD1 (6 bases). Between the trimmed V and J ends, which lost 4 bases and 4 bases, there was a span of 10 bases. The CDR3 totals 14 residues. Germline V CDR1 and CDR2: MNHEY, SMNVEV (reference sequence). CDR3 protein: CASSSGVATGELFF. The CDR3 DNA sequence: TGTGCCAGCAGTTCAGGGGTGGCCACCGGGGAGCTGTTTTTT.

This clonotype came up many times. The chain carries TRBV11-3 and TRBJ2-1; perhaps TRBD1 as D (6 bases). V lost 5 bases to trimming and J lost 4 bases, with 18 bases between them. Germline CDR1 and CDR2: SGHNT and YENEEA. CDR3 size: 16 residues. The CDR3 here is CASSPPGGQSYNEQFF. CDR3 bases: TGTGCCAGCAGCCCCCCGGGTGGACAGTCGTACAATGAGCAGTTCTTC.

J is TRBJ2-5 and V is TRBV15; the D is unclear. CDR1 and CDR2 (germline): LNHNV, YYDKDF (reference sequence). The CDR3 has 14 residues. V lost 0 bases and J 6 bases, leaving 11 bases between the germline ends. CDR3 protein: CATSRDDGWKTQYF. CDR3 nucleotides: TGTGCCACCAGCAGAGATGACGGGTGGAAGACCCAGTACTTC.

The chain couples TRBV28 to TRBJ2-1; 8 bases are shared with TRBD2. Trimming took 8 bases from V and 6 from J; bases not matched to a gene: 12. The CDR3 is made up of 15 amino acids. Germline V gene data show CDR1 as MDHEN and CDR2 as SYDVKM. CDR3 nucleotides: TGTGCCAGCCCACCGGGACTAGAGGGATCCAATGAGCAGTTCTTC. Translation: CASPPGLEGSNEQFF.

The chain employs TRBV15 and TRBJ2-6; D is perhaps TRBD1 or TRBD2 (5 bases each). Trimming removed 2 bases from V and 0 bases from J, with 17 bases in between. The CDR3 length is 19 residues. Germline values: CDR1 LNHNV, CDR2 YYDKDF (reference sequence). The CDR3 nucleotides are TGTGCCACCAGCAGATGGGGACGCAGTAAAATCTCTGGGGCCAACGTCCTGACTTTC. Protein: CATSRWGRSKISGANVLTF.

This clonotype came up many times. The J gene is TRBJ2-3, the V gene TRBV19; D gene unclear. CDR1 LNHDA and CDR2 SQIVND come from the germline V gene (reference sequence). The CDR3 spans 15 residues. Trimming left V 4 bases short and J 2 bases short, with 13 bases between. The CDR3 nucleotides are TGTGCCAGTAGTAAGGTGGCGGATGTCACAGATACGCAGTATTTT. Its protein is CASSKVADVTDTQYF.

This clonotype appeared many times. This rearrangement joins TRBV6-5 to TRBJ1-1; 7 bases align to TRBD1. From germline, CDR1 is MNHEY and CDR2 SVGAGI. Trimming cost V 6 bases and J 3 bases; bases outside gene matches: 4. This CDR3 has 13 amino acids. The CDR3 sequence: CASRRQGDTEAFF. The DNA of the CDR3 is TGTGCCAGCAGAAGACAGGGAGACACTGAAGCTTTCTTT.

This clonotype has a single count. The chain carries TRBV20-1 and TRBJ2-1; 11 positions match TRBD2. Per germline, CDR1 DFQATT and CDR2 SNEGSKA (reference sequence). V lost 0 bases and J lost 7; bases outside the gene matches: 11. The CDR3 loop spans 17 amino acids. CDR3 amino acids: CSARDTLSLAGGNEQFF. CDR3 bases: TGCAGTGCTAGAGATACATTAAGTCTAGCGGGGGGTAATGAGCAGTTCTTC.

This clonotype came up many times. The CDR3 coding sequence is TGTGCCAGTACTCCTAGCGGCCGCTACGAGCAGTACTTC. The encoded protein is CASTPSGRYEQYF. The chain employs TRBV25-1 and TRBJ2-7; 7 bases fit TRBD2. CDR1 and CDR2 from the germline V gene are MGHDK and SYGVNS. The CDR3 is 13 amino acids. Unmatched junction bases numbered 8, after V lost 9 bases and J lost 3 bases.

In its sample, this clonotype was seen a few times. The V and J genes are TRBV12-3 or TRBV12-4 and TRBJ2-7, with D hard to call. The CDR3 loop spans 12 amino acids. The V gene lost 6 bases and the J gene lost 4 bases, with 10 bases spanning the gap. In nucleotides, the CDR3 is TGTGCCAGCAGCCACGCCCAGTACGAGCAGTACTTC. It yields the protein CASSHAQYEQYF.

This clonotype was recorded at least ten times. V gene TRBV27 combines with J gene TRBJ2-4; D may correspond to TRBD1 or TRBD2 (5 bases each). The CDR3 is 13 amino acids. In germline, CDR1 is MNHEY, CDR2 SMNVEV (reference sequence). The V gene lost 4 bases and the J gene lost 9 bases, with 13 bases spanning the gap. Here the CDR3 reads CASSSLGTGIQYF. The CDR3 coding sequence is TGTGCCAGCAGTTCCCTCGGGACGGGCATTCAGTACTTC.

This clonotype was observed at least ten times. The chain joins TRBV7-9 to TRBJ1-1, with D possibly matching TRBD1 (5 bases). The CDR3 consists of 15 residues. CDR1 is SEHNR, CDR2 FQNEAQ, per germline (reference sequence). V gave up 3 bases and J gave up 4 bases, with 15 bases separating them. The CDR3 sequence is CASSLVKTEITEAFF. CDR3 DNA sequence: TGTGCCAGCAGCTTGGTAAAGACAGAAATCACTGAAGCTTTCTTT.

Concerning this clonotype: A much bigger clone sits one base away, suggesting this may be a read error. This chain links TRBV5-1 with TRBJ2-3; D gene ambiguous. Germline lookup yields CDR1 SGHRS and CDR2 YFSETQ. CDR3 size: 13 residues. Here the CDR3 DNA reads TGCGACAGCAGCTCTGACGGGTCAGATACGCAGTATTTT. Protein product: CDSSSDGSDTQYF.

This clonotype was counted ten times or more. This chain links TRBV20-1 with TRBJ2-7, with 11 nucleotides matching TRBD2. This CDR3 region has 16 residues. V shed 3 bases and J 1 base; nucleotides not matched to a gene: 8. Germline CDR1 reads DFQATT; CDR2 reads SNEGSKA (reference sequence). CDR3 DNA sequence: TGCAGTGCTAGGGATCGACTAGCGGGAACTTCCTACGAGCAGTACTTC. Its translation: CSARDRLAGTSYEQYF.

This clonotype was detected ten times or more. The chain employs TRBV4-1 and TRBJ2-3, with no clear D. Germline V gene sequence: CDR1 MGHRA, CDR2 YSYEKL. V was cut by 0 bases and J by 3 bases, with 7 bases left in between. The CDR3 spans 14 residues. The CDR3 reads CASSQDASTDTQYF. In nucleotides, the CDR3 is TGCGCCAGCAGCCAAGATGCCTCAACAGATACGCAGTATTTT.

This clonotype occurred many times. Here the CDR3 DNA reads TGCAGCGTTCGGGGTGATACCTACGAGCAGTACTTC. It specifies CSVRGDTYEQYF. The rearrangement uses TRBV29-1 and TRBJ2-7, with D maybe TRBD2 (5 bases). CDR3 length: 12 amino acids. CDR1 and CDR2 from the germline V gene are SQVTM and ANQGSEA. V lost 5 bases, J lost 2 bases, and 10 bases lay in between.

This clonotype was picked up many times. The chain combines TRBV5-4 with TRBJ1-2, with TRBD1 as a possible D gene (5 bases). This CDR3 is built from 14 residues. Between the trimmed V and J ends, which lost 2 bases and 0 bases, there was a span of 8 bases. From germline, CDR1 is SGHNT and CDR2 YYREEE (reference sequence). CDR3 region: CASSFDSANYGYTF. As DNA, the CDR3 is TGTGCCAGCAGCTTCGACAGCGCTAACTATGGCTACACCTTC.

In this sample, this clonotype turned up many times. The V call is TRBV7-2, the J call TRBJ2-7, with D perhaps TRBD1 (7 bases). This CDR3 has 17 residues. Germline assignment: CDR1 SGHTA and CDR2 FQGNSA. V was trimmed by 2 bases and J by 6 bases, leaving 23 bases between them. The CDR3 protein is CASSLIPGGGSQGEQYF. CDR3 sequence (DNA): TGTGCCAGCAGCTTAATCCCCGGAGGGGGCAGTCAAGGCGAGCAGTACTTC. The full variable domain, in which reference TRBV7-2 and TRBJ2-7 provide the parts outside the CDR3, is GAGVSQSPSNKVTEKGKDVELRCDPISGHTALYWYRQSLGQGLEFLIYFQGNSAPDKSGLPSDRFSAERTGGSVSTLTIQRTQQEDSAVYLCASSLIPGGGSQGEQYFGPGTRLTVT.

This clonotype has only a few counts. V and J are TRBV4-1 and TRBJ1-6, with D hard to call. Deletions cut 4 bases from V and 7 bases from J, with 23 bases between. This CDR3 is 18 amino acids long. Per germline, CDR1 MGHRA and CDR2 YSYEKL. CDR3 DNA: TGCGCCAGCAGCCTCGAAACGAAGGCCCCCAGGAGGAATTCACCCCTCCACTTT. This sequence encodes CASSLETKAPRRNSPLHF.

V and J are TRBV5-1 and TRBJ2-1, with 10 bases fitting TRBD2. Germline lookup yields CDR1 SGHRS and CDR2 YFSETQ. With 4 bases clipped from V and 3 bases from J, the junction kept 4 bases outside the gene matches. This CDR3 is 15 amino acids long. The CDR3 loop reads CASSPSGSDYNEQFF. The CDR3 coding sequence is TGCGCCAGCAGCCCTAGCGGGAGTGACTACAATGAGCAGTTCTTC. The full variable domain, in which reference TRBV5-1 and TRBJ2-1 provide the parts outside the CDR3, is KAGVTQTPRYLIKTRGQQVTLSCSPISGHRSVSWYQQTPGQGLQFLFEYFSETQRNKGNFPGRFSGRQFSNSRSEMNVSTLELGDSALYLCASSPSGSDYNEQFFGPGTRLTVL.

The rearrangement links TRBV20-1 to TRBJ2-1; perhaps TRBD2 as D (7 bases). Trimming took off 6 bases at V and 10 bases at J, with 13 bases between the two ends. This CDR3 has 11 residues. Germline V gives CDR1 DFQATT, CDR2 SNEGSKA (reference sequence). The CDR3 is CSAAGHTEQFF. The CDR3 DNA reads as TGCAGTGCAGCGGGACATACCGAGCAGTTCTTC.

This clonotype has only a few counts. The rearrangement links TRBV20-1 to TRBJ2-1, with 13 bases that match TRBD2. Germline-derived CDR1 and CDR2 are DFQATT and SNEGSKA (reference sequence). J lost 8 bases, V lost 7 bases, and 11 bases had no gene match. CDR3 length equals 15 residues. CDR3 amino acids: CSGTSGSQGRDEQFF. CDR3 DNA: TGCAGTGGGACTAGCGGGAGTCAAGGGAGGGATGAGCAGTTCTTC.